The 32 T cell receptor beta chains reported below all come from one sample, sequenced in a study of T-cell memory formation after mild COVID-19. TCRdb reprocessed the 5' RACE reads with MiXCR, giving one entry per CDR3 protein. The sample shows some 190,000 distinct CDR3 sequences, around 16% of them seen only once. Sample: PBMCs or a T cell subset sorted from them (not recorded which). These receptors all stem from an adult woman who had mild COVID-19 (a few samples of this study predate the infection). Cell type and time point are not known.

The chain has TRBV20-1 and TRBJ2-1; D is uncertain. The V gene's germline CDR1 is DFQATT and CDR2 SNEGSKA (reference sequence). V shed 0 bases and J shed 1 base, with 13 bases lying between them. This CDR3 region has 16 residues. The CDR3: CSARDHGFKSYNEQFF. CDR3 in DNA: TGCAGTGCTAGAGATCACGGATTTAAGTCCTACAATGAGCAGTTCTTC.

This clonotype was counted many times. The chain's CDR3 is CASSVSGTGGETQYF. For the CDR3, the DNA is TGCGCCAGCAGCGTCTCCGGGACAGGGGGAGAGACCCAGTACTTC. This chain connects TRBV5-1 to TRBJ2-5, with TRBD1 identical over 11 bases. V lost 4 bases and J lost 4; bases outside the gene matches: 6. The CDR3 is 15 amino acids. Germline CDR1 and CDR2: SGHRS and YFSETQ.

The chain joins TRBV12-5 to TRBJ1-1; possible D gene TRBD1, 5 bases. V was shortened by 5 bases and J by 9 bases, with 10 bases between the two germline ends. Germline CDR1 and CDR2: LGHNT and FRNRAP. This CDR3 is 11 amino acids long. This CDR3 is CASGRGGKAFF. The CDR3 DNA reads TGTGCTAGTGGTCGGGGCGGGAAAGCTTTCTTT.

In this sample, this clonotype turned up many times. This chain links TRBV3-1 with TRBJ1-1, with D perhaps TRBD1 (5 bases). V was clipped by 1 base and J by 5 bases, with 11 bases between them. CDR1 is LGHDT and CDR2 is YNNKEL in the germline V gene (reference sequence). CDR3 size: 14 residues. The CDR3, as DNA: TGTGCCAGCAGCCAAGCCGGGGGGGGGACTGAAGCTTTCTTT. It yields the protein CASSQAGGGTEAFF.

This clonotype showed up just a few times. The chain carries TRBV15 and TRBJ1-5; D is undetermined. The CDR3 spans 15 residues. CDR1 is LNHNV and CDR2 is YYDKDF in the germline V gene (reference sequence). Trimming removed 7 bases at V and 6 bases at J, with 19 bases between. This CDR3 reads CATTREQVGGQPQHF. Written as DNA, the CDR3 is TGTGCCACCACCCGAGAGCAGGTAGGAGGTCAGCCCCAGCATTTT.

In this sample, this clonotype turned up many times. V gene TRBV5-1 combines with J gene TRBJ1-1; D gene uncertain. V was pared by 5 bases and J by 0 bases, with 11 bases between. Germline values: CDR1 SGHRS, CDR2 YFSETQ. This CDR3 is 14 amino acids long. The CDR3 loop is CASRWAEMNTEAFF. DNA of the CDR3: TGCGCCAGCAGGTGGGCGGAGATGAACACTGAAGCTTTCTTT.

Only a few counts were recorded for this clonotype. The chain carries TRBV5-6 and TRBJ1-5, with D unresolved. From germline, CDR1 is SGHDT and CDR2 YYEEEE. The CDR3 is 15 amino acids. Trimming removed 2 bases from V and 1 base from J, with 10 bases in between. CDR3 region: CASSFAGSSNQPQHF. As DNA, the CDR3 is TGTGCCAGCAGCTTCGCGGGCTCCAGCAATCAGCCCCAGCATTTT.

The chain joins TRBV7-3 to TRBJ2-1; 11 bases are a match to TRBD2. With V trimmed by 4 bases and J by 0 bases, 2 bases remained unmatched. CDR3 length equals 16 residues. Germline CDR1 SGHTA, CDR2 FQGTGA. CDR3 in amino acids: CASSSGLAASYNEQFF. Here the CDR3 DNA reads TGTGCCAGCAGCTCGGGACTAGCGGCCTCCTACAATGAGCAGTTCTTC.

The chain carries TRBV5-1 and TRBJ2-3; 10 bases align to TRBD2. V lost 5 bases to trimming and J lost 5 bases; unmatched junction nucleotides: 5. Germline V gene data show CDR1 as SGHRS and CDR2 as YFSETQ. CDR3 length: 14 residues. In nucleotides, the CDR3 is TGCGCCAGCAGGCGGGGACTAGCGAAAGATACGCAGTATTTT. Amino acids: CASRRGLAKDTQYF.

The chain recombines TRBV4-1 with TRBJ1-4; tentative D call: TRBD1 (6 bases). V lost 4 bases and J 8 bases, leaving 23 bases between the germline ends. The CDR3 totals 17 residues. Germline loops: CDR1 MGHRA, CDR2 YSYEKL. The CDR3 nucleotides read TGCGCCAGCAGCCGCCGGCTGTACTCGGACAGTACCGAAAAACTGTTTTTT. As protein: CASSRRLYSDSTEKLFF.

This clonotype was counted a few times. This chain links TRBV21-1 with TRBJ2-3. TRBV21-1 is a pseudogene segment. This CDR3 is built from 13 residues. The CDR3: CASRHHITDTQYF. CDR3 coding DNA: TGTGCCAGCAGACACCACATCACAGATACGCAGTATTTT.

This clonotype was seen once. The rearrangement links TRBV24-1 to TRBJ2-5; 7 bases line up with TRBD1. V was clipped by 4 bases and J by 5 bases; unmatched bases: 6. Germline CDR1 is KGHDR and CDR2 is SFDVKD. CDR3 length: 14 residues. The CDR3 loop is CATSDPTGLETQYF. Written as DNA, the CDR3 is TGTGCCACCAGTGACCCGACAGGGTTGGAGACCCAGTACTTC.

The V call is TRBV5-1, the J call TRBJ1-1; D may be TRBD1 (5 bases). The CDR3 totals 13 residues. Germline CDR1 is SGHRS and CDR2 is YFSETQ. Trimming left V 0 bases short and J 5 bases short, with 8 bases between. The DNA for the CDR3 is TGCGCCAGCAGCTTGGTGGGGCAAACTGAAGCTTTCTTT. Translation gives CASSLVGQTEAFF.

This chain connects TRBV20-1 to TRBJ2-2, with TRBD2 matching 7 bases. V lost 6 bases and J lost 4; bases outside the gene matches: 11. The CDR3 is 15 residues long. Looked up from germline, CDR1 is DFQATT and CDR2 is SNEGSKA (reference sequence). The CDR3 coding sequence is TGCAGTGCCCCAGCCCCAGGGAGGGGCACCGGGGAGCTGTTTTTT. Translation gives CSAPAPGRGTGELFF.

This chain joins TRBV29-1 and TRBJ2-3; D perhaps matches TRBD1 (5 bases). V was clipped by 3 bases and J by 0 bases, with 16 bases between them. Per germline, CDR1 SQVTM and CDR2 ANQGSEA. The CDR3 sequence is 16 residues long. In DNA, the CDR3 is TGCAGCGTTGATGGGATACAGGTTGCTAGCACAGATACGCAGTATTTT. This codes for CSVDGIQVASTDTQYF.

This clonotype has a handful of counts. V gene TRBV12-3 or TRBV12-4 combines with J gene TRBJ1-5; 9 bases map to TRBD1. The CDR3 length is 15 residues. V shed 5 bases, J shed 4 bases, and the junction held 6 bases outside the gene matches. The DNA for the CDR3 is TGTGCCAGCAGTCCATGGACAGGGGAAAATCAGCCCCAGCATTTT. Its protein is CASSPWTGENQPQHF.

This chain links TRBV10-3 with TRBJ2-7; perhaps TRBD1 as D (5 bases). Germline assignment: CDR1 ENHRY and CDR2 SYGVKD. The V end lost 5 bases, the J end lost 3 bases, and 8 bases lay between the germline ends. CDR3 length: 12 amino acids. The CDR3, as DNA: TGTGCCATCAGTAAAGACAGCTACGAGCAGTACTTC. Its translation: CAISKDSYEQYF.

This clonotype was counted many times. The chain employs TRBV7-9 and TRBJ2-1; a possible D gene is TRBD2 (6 bases). The V end lost 5 bases, the J end lost 8 bases, and 19 bases lay between the germline ends. CDR1 is SEHNR and CDR2 is FQNEAQ in the germline V gene (reference sequence). The CDR3 sequence is 15 residues long. CDR3 DNA: TGTGCCAGCAGCCCTTCCGGGAGCTGGGTTGATGAGCAGTTCTTC. This sequence encodes CASSPSGSWVDEQFF.

The chain joins TRBV7-6 to TRBJ2-2; TRBD1 aligns across 7 bases. Germline assignment: CDR1 SGHVS and CDR2 FNYEAQ. V lost 5 bases to trimming and J lost 0 bases; unmatched junction nucleotides: 6. CDR3 length: 16 residues. The CDR3 coding sequence is TGTGCCAGCAGCACCCTCCAGGGGGCGAACACCGGGGAGCTGTTTTTT. It yields the protein CASSTLQGANTGELFF.

This clonotype appeared a few times. The rearrangement uses TRBV24-1 and TRBJ2-1; 7 positions agree with TRBD2. This CDR3 region has 15 residues. The germline gives CDR1 KGHDR, CDR2 SFDVKD. The J segment lost 9 bases and the V segment lost 2 bases, leaving 9 bases of the junction unmatched. CDR3 DNA sequence: TGTGCCACCAGTGATTCAGCGGGAAGGGGTAGTGAGCAGTTCTTC. The encoded protein is CATSDSAGRGSEQFF.

The chain carries TRBV20-1 and TRBJ1-3, with unresolved D. Trimming stripped 0 bases from V and 0 bases from J, with 9 bases between. The length of the CDR3 is 15 residues. CDR1 and CDR2 (germline): DFQATT, SNEGSKA (reference sequence). CDR3 DNA: TGCAGTGCTAGAGATTTTCGGGGCTCTGGAAACACCATATATTTT. It encodes CSARDFRGSGNTIYF.

The CDR3 DNA follows: TGTGCCAGCAGCCAAGACAGTTACGGCCAGCCCCAGCATTTT. It translates to CASSQDSYGQPQHF. The chain recombines TRBV4-2 with TRBJ1-5; no clear D. From germline, CDR1 is LGHNA and CDR2 YNFKEQ. The CDR3 loop spans 14 amino acids. Trimming shortened V by 0 bases and J by 7 bases, and 10 bases separated the two germline ends.

This chain uses TRBV7-8 with TRBJ2-3, with TRBD2 matching over 10 bases. J gave up 15 bases and V 6 bases, and 9 bases lay outside the gene matches. Germline assignment: CDR1 SGHVS and CDR2 FQNEAQ. CDR3 length: 12 amino acids. The CDR3 spells CASRPSGGACYF. The CDR3 region has the DNA TGTGCCAGCAGACCCAGCGGGGGGGCCTGTTATTTT.

This CDR3 is CASSFGFGGQRSNQPQHF. Written as DNA, the CDR3 is TGTGCCAGTAGCTTTGGGTTTGGGGGGCAAAGGAGCAATCAGCCCCAGCATTTT. J is TRBJ1-5 and V is TRBV19; maybe TRBD1 (6 bases). The germline V gene encodes CDR1 LNHDA and CDR2 SQIVND (reference sequence). The CDR3 runs to 18 residues. V was clipped by 6 bases and J by 1 base, with 22 bases between them.

This clonotype appeared many times. The J gene is TRBJ1-1, the V gene TRBV19; 8 bases are shared with TRBD1. The CDR3 runs to 14 residues. The junction had 3 bases not matched to a gene; V was cut back by 5 bases and J by 1 base. Germline loops: CDR1 LNHDA, CDR2 SQIVND (reference sequence). This CDR3 reads CASSGDRRNTEAFF. The CDR3 DNA is TGTGCCAGTAGTGGGGACAGGAGGAACACTGAAGCTTTCTTT. The whole variable domain, remainder taken from reference TRBV19 and TRBJ1-1, is DGGITQSPKYLFRKEGQNVTLSCEQNLNHDAMYWYRQDPGQGLRLIYYSQIVNDFQKGDIAEGYSVSREKKESFPLTVTSAQKNPTAFYLCASSGDRRNTEAFFGQGTRLTVV.

CDR3 coding DNA: TGTGCCATCAGTTTTAGCGGGGTAGGCACAGATACGCAGTATTTT. Protein product: CAISFSGVGTDTQYF. The J gene is TRBJ2-3, the V gene TRBV10-3; 8 bases line up with TRBD2. CDR1 is ENHRY and CDR2 is SYGVKD in the germline V gene. The CDR3 is 15 residues long. The V gene end was trimmed by 5 bases and the J gene end by 1 base; junction bases not matched to a gene: 5.

The genes are TRBV24-1 and TRBJ2-5, with 11 bases that match TRBD2. This CDR3 is built from 16 residues. V lost 0 bases and J lost 4; bases outside the gene matches: 3. Per germline, CDR1 KGHDR and CDR2 SFDVKD. As DNA, the CDR3 is TGTGCCACCAGTGATTTGAGCCTAGCGGGGGGAGAGACCCAGTACTTC. This gives the protein CATSDLSLAGGETQYF.

V and J are TRBV7-9 and TRBJ1-1, with D perhaps TRBD1 (6 bases). The CDR3 is 15 amino acids. V shed 5 bases and J shed 1 base, with 14 bases lying between them. CDR1 is SEHNR and CDR2 is FQNEAQ in the germline V gene (reference sequence). The CDR3 sequence is CASSQYRDKNTEAFF. CDR3 coding DNA: TGTGCCAGCAGCCAGTACAGGGACAAGAACACTGAAGCTTTCTTT.

This clonotype turned up a few times. V and J are TRBV7-2 and TRBJ1-1, with D perhaps matching TRBD1 (5 bases). CDR3 size: 15 residues. The germline gives CDR1 SGHTA, CDR2 FQGNSA. Trimming removed 10 bases from V and 1 base from J, with 19 bases in between. CDR3 nucleotide sequence: TGTGCCAACCTTATGAATAGCGGGGCGAACACTGAAGCTTTCTTT. Encoded protein: CANLMNSGANTEAFF. Using reference TRBV7-2 and TRBJ1-1 for the parts outside the CDR3, the full variable domain is GAGVSQSPSNKVTEKGKDVELRCDPISGHTALYWYRQSLGQGLEFLIYFQGNSAPDKSGLPSDRFSAERTGGSVSTLTIQRTQQEDSAVYLCANLMNSGANTEAFFGQGTRLTVV.

This clonotype was recorded once. J is TRBJ1-3 and V is TRBV4-1; D remains unclear. The CDR3 covers 16 residues. V dropped 3 bases and J dropped 0 bases, with 12 bases sitting between them. CDR1 and CDR2 from the germline V gene are MGHRA and YSYEKL. CDR3 region: CASSQRHDLSGNTIYF. The DNA for the CDR3 is TGCGCCAGCAGCCAGAGACACGATCTCTCTGGAAACACCATATATTTT.

This clonotype has more than one count but fewer than ten. The chain has TRBV5-1 and TRBJ2-7; tentatively, D is TRBD1 (5 bases). Per germline, CDR1 SGHRS and CDR2 YFSETQ. The CDR3 has 15 amino acids. V was cut by 1 base and J by 2 bases, with 13 bases left in between. CDR3 protein: CASSLTDGQAYEQYF. CDR3 nucleotide sequence: TGCGCCAGCAGCTTGACGGATGGACAAGCCTACGAGCAGTACTTC. Complete variable domain (other parts from reference TRBV5-1 and TRBJ2-7): KAGVTQTPRYLIKTRGQQVTLSCSPISGHRSVSWYQQTPGQGLQFLFEYFSETQRNKGNFPGRFSGRQFSNSRSEMNVSTLELGDSALYLCASSLTDGQAYEQYFGPGTRLTVT.

This chain links TRBV5-1 with TRBJ2-7, with a possible D match to TRBD1 (5 bases). This CDR3 has 15 residues. Germline values: CDR1 SGHRS, CDR2 YFSETQ. V shed 0 bases and J shed 3 bases, with 13 bases lying between them. CDR3 amino acids: CASSLAAGQYYEQYF. CDR3 bases: TGCGCCAGCAGCTTGGCGGCAGGGCAGTACTACGAGCAGTACTTC.